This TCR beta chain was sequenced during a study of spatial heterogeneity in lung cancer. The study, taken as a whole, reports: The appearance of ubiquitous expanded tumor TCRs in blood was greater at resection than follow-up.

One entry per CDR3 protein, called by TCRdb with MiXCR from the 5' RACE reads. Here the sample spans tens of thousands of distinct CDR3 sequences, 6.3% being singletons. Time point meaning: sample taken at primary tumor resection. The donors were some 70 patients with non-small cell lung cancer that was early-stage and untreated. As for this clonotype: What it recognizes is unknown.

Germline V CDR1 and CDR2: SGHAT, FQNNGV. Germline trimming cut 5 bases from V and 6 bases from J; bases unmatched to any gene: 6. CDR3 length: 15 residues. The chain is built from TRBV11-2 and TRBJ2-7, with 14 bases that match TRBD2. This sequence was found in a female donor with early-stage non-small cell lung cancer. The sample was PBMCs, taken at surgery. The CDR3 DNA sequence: TGTGCCAGCAGCCGGTTGGGACTAGCGGGAGCCGAGCAGTACTTC. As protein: CASSRLGLAGAEQYF.